This T cell receptor beta chain is drawn from a study of cytomegalovirus exposure and HLA in healthy donors. Across the study: Out of 350 to 400 genotyped donors, about 80% belonged to the Caucasian-associated ancestry cluster.

Study-wide points: As was reported, the classifier diagnosed cytomegalovirus status with high specificity and sensitivity. There were some public TCRs occurring in many donors, but most TCR sequences were rare.

The PCR used 60 Vbeta and 13 Jbeta primers. Original processing notes: Roughly 83 million unique TCR beta chains, some 10 million of them shared, were counted by a later analysis. Assay: immunoSEQ multiplex PCR; the TCRdb copy retains only in-frame clones and omits some. The V and J calls and clone size were taken over from that table, and D and trimming were inferred from the DNA. The table shows some 180,000 clones, with about 82% occurring only once. Note on this clone: The antigen is not known.

This receptor was identified in a young man in good health and CMV-seronegative. Sequencing was carried out using PBMCs.

CDR3: CASSLGIAGTRSYEQYF. The CDR3 DNA follows: TGTGCCAGCAGCTTGGGGATAGCGGGGACCCGCTCCTACGAGCAGTACTTC. The genes are TRBV7-9 and TRBJ2-5; 8 nucleotides agree with TRBD2. The J call is doubtful: the DNA matches TRBJ2-7 better. Germline V gene data show CDR1 as SEHNR and CDR2 as FQNEAQ (reference sequence). There are 17 residues in the CDR3.